A selection of T cell receptor beta chains follows, all from one sample in a study of cytomegalovirus exposure and HLA in healthy donors. Only in-frame clones appear in the TCRdb table, and some are missing; sequencing was by immunoSEQ multiplex PCR. The sample lists 190,000 or so clones, less than 85% seen once, with roughly 1.5% in the top ten. Source material: PBMCs. Receptors were obtained from a girl aged 5-17 years in good health and CMV-seropositive. CDR3s include the opening cysteine and the closing phenylalanine or tryptophan. D genes are given only for firm matches. Clone size is shown for a subset of rows, as once, few, many or a class of expanded clone.

j_call	d_call	v_call	clone_size	cdr3_aa	cdr3_nt
TRBJ2-1	NA	TRBV11-2	few	CASTGRSGRYNEQFF	TGTGCCAGCACCGGTAGGTCAGGCAGATACAATGAGCAGTTCTTC
TRBJ1-2	NA	TRBV27	NA	CASSLVDLGALADGYTF	TGTGCCAGCAGTTTAGTCGATTTAGGAGCTTTAGCGGATGGCTACACCTTC
TRBJ2-4	NA	TRBV21-1	few	CASSADRVAKNIQYF	TGTGCCAGCAGCGCGGACAGGGTAGCCAAAAACATTCAGTACTTC
TRBJ2-3	TRBD1	TRBV6-5	NA	CASSSYRGRTDTQYF	TGTGCCAGCAGTTCTTACAGGGGGCGCACAGATACGCAGTATTTT
TRBJ2-7	TRBD1	TRBV2	NA	CAITGTGIYEQYF	TGTGCCATAACCGGGACAGGTATCTACGAGCAGTACTTC
TRBJ2-1	NA	TRBV9	NA	CASSATTRPDNEQFF	TGTGCCAGCAGCGCCACGACTAGGCCCGACAATGAGCAGTTCTTC
TRBJ2-5	NA	TRBV11-2	NA	CASSLVASRETQYF	TGTGCCAGCAGCTTAGTCGCTAGCCGAGAGACCCAGTACTTC
TRBJ1-5	NA	TRBV10-1	NA	CASRVLTGQPQHF	TGCGCCAGCAGAGTACTCACAGGTCAGCCCCAGCATTTT
TRBJ1-2	NA	TRBV2	few	CASSVPENYGYTF	TGTGCCAGCAGTGTCCCGGAGAACTATGGCTACACCTTC
TRBJ2-7	NA	TRBV5-1	few	CASSLWGGSSYEQYF	TGCGCCAGCAGCTTGTGGGGGGGCTCATCCTACGAGCAGTACTTC
TRBJ1-5	NA	TRBV12-5	NA	CASGLLANQPQHF	TGTGCTAGTGGTTTGCTAGCAAATCAGCCCCAGCATTTT
TRBJ1-2	TRBD1	TRBV5-1	once	CASSLDRGQSYGYTF	TGCGCCAGCAGCCTGGACAGGGGGCAGTCGTATGGCTACACCTTC
TRBJ2-7	TRBD1	TRBV19	NA	CASRDRRNEQYF	TGTGCCAGCAGGGACAGACGGAACGAGCAGTACTTC
TRBJ1-4	NA	TRBV30	NA	CAWSKNDRTRELFF	TGTGCCTGGAGTAAGAACGACAGGACTCGGGAACTGTTTTTT
TRBJ2-1	TRBD2	TRBV11-3	NA	CASLGGGAGGNEQFF	TGTGCCAGCCTAGGCGGGGGGGCGGGAGGAAATGAGCAGTTCTTC
TRBJ2-5	TRBD1	TRBV7-8	NA	CASRQGASLETQYF	TGTGCCAGCCGACAGGGGGCCTCCTTAGAGACCCAGTACTTC
TRBJ2-7	NA	TRBV4-2	NA	CASSQDRSSSYEQYF	TGTGCCAGCAGCCAAGATCGTTCTAGCTCCTACGAGCAGTACTTC
TRBJ2-1	TRBD1	TRBV9	NA	CASSPVRGGFNGQFF	TGTGCCAGCAGCCCGGTACGAGGGGGCTTTAATGGGCAGTTCTTC
TRBJ1-1	TRBD1	TRBV27	NA	CASSYPPTGGYTEAFF	TGTGCCAGCAGTTACCCCCCGACAGGGGGGTACACTGAAGCTTTCTTT
TRBJ1-6	NA	TRBV21-1	NA	CASSRDRGWPISYRGGNSPLHF	TGTGCCAGCAGCCGGGACAGGGGATGGCCAATATCCTATAGAGGTGGGAATTCACCCCTCCACTTT